Included here is one TCR beta chain sequence, with context. Its specificity is not known. This may arise from a read error, as a much more abundant clone is one base away. Without any cell sorting, roughly 18-34 mg of bulk tissue yielded co-extracted RNA and DNA. The sample is drawn from a study of tumor-infiltrating lymphocytes in primary liver carcinoma. Study-level information: Participating patients were men and women between 30 and 69 years old.

Overall study results and limits: Tumors had a significantly higher top-250-clone fraction than blood (p = 0.039).

The CDR3 is made up of 17 amino acids. Per germline, CDR1 MDHEN and CDR2 SYDVKM. The template, roughly 0.45 ug total RNA, yielded TCR beta cDNA made with a constant-region primer. Three nested multiplex PCR rounds, a slightly modified ARM-PCR, produced the libraries for TCR beta. The first two PCR rounds, around 11 cycles each, used TRBV1-TRBV30 forward primers and a C-beta reverse primer. MiXCR, applied by TCRdb to the multiplex PCR reads, yields one record per CDR3 protein. The data hold tens of thousands of distinct CDR3 sequences, with 69% observed a single time. Sequencing input: tumor-adjacent normal liver tissue. The TCR comes from a man aged 40-55 years with primary liver carcinoma and hepatitis B virus infection. This sequence joins TRBV28 and TRBJ2-2; the match to TRBD2 covers 8 bases. This chain's CDR3 is CASSLYLGLENTWELFF. The DNA of the CDR3 is TGTGCCAGCAGTTTATATTTGGGACTAGAGAACACCTGGGAGCTGTTTTTT.